This TCR beta chain originates from a study of T-cell reconstitution after alpha-beta-depleted transplantation in children. The CDR3 is 16 amino acids. V lost 4 bases and J lost 4, with 19 bases in between. Germline V gene data show CDR1 as SGHAT and CDR2 as FQNNGV. It was with unique molecular identifiers that the TCRbeta library was prepared. One entry per CDR3 protein, called by TCRdb with MiXCR from the PCR reads. Of 170,000 or so distinct CDR3 sequences listed, roughly 7.5% are singletons. This clonotype was seen at least ten times. This sequence originates from a human donor who donated a stem cell graft to a child with Wiskott-Aldrich syndrome. The source was PBMCs from the stem cell graft donor, collected from the stem cell graft. The chain carries TRBV11-2 and TRBJ1-2; unclear D gene. This CDR3 is CASSSRFTAGTYGYTF. The DNA for the CDR3 is TGTGCCAGCAGCTCGAGGTTCACGGCCGGAACCTATGGCTACACCTTC.